One sample yielded the 24 T cell receptor beta chains listed below, sequenced in a study of blood T cell repertoires in COVID-19. TCRdb's table, derived via immunoSEQ multiplex PCR, lists solely in-frame clones and lacks some. The sample lists 120,000 or so clones, 65% to 85% occurring once. The sample taken for sequencing was peripheral blood. These TCRs come from a man aged 30 to 39 with COVID-19, enrolled during active disease.

The genes are TRBV29-1 and TRBJ2-5, with 11 bases identical to TRBD1. Unmatched junction bases numbered 7, after V lost 8 bases and J lost 2 bases. CDR1 and CDR2 (germline): SQVTM, ANQGSEA. The CDR3 runs to 14 residues. DNA for the CDR3: TGCAGCACTGAGGACAGGGGGCGGCAAGAGACCCAGTACTTC. It translates to CSTEDRGRQETQYF.

The chain joins TRBV28 to TRBJ2-7; TRBD2 matches at 7 bases. V shed 7 bases, J shed 12 bases, and the junction held 24 bases outside the gene matches. Germline V CDR1 and CDR2: MDHEN, SYDVKM. The CDR3 is 16 amino acids. The CDR3 nucleotides are TGTGCCAGCACCGGGAGGACTCCCGACCAACTCTTTAGGCCGTACTTC. Encoded protein: CASTGRTPDQLFRPYF. Based on the CDR3 plus reference TRBV28 and TRBJ2-7, the full variable domain is DVKVTQSSRYLVKRTGEKVFLECVQDMDHENMFWYRQDPGLGLRLIYFSYDVKMKEKGDIPEGYSVSREKKERFSLILESASTNQTSMYLCASTGRTPDQLFRPYFGPGTRLTVT.

A remark on this clone: The junction departs from the called germline gene at one end, perhaps through a read error. CDR3 in DNA: TGTGCTAGCAGCTCCAGACGGGACAGGGGAATGTATAGCAATCAGCCCCAGCATTTT. This codes for CASSSRRDRGMYSNQPQHF. The rearrangement uses TRBV7-7 and TRBJ1-5, with 10 bases that match TRBD1. From germline, CDR1 is SSHAT and CDR2 FNYEAQ (reference sequence). This CDR3 comprises 19 residues.

The rearrangement uses TRBV4-1 and TRBJ1-2; D might be TRBD1 (5 bases). CDR1 is MGHRA and CDR2 is YSYEKL in the germline V gene. The V and J ends lost 0 bases and 2 bases respectively, with 16 bases between them. This CDR3 has 17 amino acids. The CDR3: CASSQEGGGSGNYGYTF. In DNA, the CDR3 is TGCGCCAGCAGCCAAGAAGGCGGGGGGTCGGGAAACTATGGCTACACCTTC.

V gene TRBV6-2 or TRBV6-3 combines with J gene TRBJ2-7; 9 bases line up with TRBD1. The CDR3 contains 16 residues. Germline V lookup: CDR1 MNHEY, CDR2 SVGEGT. The V segment lost 0 bases and the J segment 3 bases; nucleotides outside the gene matches: 6. The chain's CDR3 is CASSYSVRQGDYEQYF. Written as DNA, the CDR3 is TGTGCCAGCAGTTACTCCGTCAGACAGGGGGACTACGAGCAGTACTTC.

The rearrangement joins TRBV11-1 to TRBJ1-2; D unresolved. This CDR3 comprises 13 residues. The germline V gene encodes CDR1 SGHAT and CDR2 FQDESV (reference sequence). Trimming cost V 2 bases and J 4 bases, with 8 bases left between them. The CDR3 DNA follows: TGTGCCAGCAGCTTAAACGCGGCCTATGGCTACACCTTC. The encoded protein is CASSLNAAYGYTF.

This clone was detected only once. The V and J genes are TRBV10-3 and TRBJ1-5, with TRBD1 identical over 8 bases. The CDR3 has 16 residues. The J segment lost 7 bases and the V segment lost 2 bases, leaving 10 bases of the junction unmatched. Germline V gene data show CDR1 as ENHRY and CDR2 as SYGVKD. This CDR3 reads CAISEQKGQGSQPQHF. The CDR3 DNA follows: TGTGCCATCAGTGAGCAGAAAGGACAGGGAAGCCAGCCCCAGCATTTT.

The chain combines TRBV3-1 (or the pseudogene TRBV3-2) with TRBJ2-7; 14 nucleotides line up with TRBD2. The CDR3 has 17 residues. V was pared by 4 bases and J by 2 bases, with 7 bases of the junction left unmatched. Germline V gene lookup returns CDR1 LGHDT and CDR2 YNNKEL (reference sequence). CDR3 DNA: TGTGCCAGCAGCCGGGGACTAGCGGGGGCTACCACCTACGAGCAGTACTTC. It encodes CASSRGLAGATTYEQYF.

This chain uses TRBV19 with TRBJ2-1, with a weak D call TRBD1 (5 bases). The ends were cut back, 6 bases at V and 4 bases at J, with 19 bases in the middle. Germline CDR1 LNHDA, CDR2 SQIVND (reference sequence). The CDR3 sequence is 16 residues long. DNA of the CDR3: TGTGCCAGTAGATCTACAGGATATGGCACTTACAATGAGCAGTTCTTC. Translated: CASRSTGYGTYNEQFF.

This chain joins TRBV28 and TRBJ2-7; the D gene is possibly TRBD1 (6 bases). With 6 bases removed from V and 2 bases from J, the gap between germline ends came to 14 bases. The CDR3 spans 14 residues. The germline V gene encodes CDR1 MDHEN and CDR2 SYDVKM. The CDR3 here is CASSETGLTYEQYF. The CDR3 DNA follows: TGTGCCAGCAGCGAGACAGGCCTTACCTACGAGCAGTACTTC. The whole variable domain, filled in from reference TRBV28 and TRBJ2-7, reads DVKVTQSSRYLVKRTGEKVFLECVQDMDHENMFWYRQDPGLGLRLIYFSYDVKMKEKGDIPEGYSVSREKKERFSLILESASTNQTSMYLCASSETGLTYEQYFGPGTRLTVT.

V gene TRBV5-1 combines with J gene TRBJ1-6; 9 bases match TRBD1. The J segment lost 6 bases and the V segment lost 0 bases, leaving 1 base of the junction unmatched. This CDR3 has 15 residues. The V gene's germline CDR1 is SGHRS and CDR2 YFSETQ. CDR3 residues: CASSLGDRVNSPLHF. In nucleotides, the CDR3 is TGCGCCAGCAGCTTGGGGGACAGGGTTAATTCACCCCTCCACTTT.

CDR3 protein: CASSQEMGTGFRGYTF. The CDR3 bases are TGCGCCAGCAGCCAAGAGATGGGGACAGGGTTTCGTGGCTACACCTTC. This sequence joins TRBV4-3 and TRBJ1-2, with 9 nucleotides matching TRBD1. CDR3 size: 16 residues. Germline-derived CDR1 and CDR2 are LGHNA and YSLEER. Trimming at V came to 0 bases and at J to 7 bases, leaving 9 bases not matched to a gene.

With regard to this clone: Other DNA sequences of this sample code for an identical CDR3. This rearrangement joins TRBV10-3 to TRBJ2-7, with D possibly TRBD1 on 5 matching bases. The V and J ends lost 2 bases and 5 bases respectively, with 10 bases between them. The CDR3 is 13 amino acids. Looked up from germline, CDR1 is ENHRY and CDR2 is SYGVKD. The DNA for the CDR3 is TGTGCCATCAGTGAGGGCCAGGGCAACGAGCAGTACTTC. Encoded protein: CAISEGQGNEQYF.

This chain connects TRBV7-3 to TRBJ2-2; 7 bases line up with TRBD1. Germline CDR1 SGHTA, CDR2 FQGTGA. Trimming cost V 5 bases and J 1 base; bases outside gene matches: 10. The CDR3 totals 17 residues. CDR3 DNA: TGTGCCAGCAGCCTTAAAAGCGCAGGGGGGAACACCGGGGAGCTGTTTTTT. Translated, it gives CASSLKSAGGNTGELFF. Full variable domain (outside the CDR3, taken from reference TRBV7-3 and TRBJ2-2): GAGVSQTPSNKVTEKGKYVELRCDPISGHTALYWYRQSLGQGPEFLIYFQGTGAADDSGLPNDRFFAVRPEGSVSTLKIQRTERGDSAVYLCASSLKSAGGNTGELFFGEGSRLTVL.

The chain has TRBV6-1 and TRBJ2-1; 7 nucleotides agree with TRBD1. This CDR3 has 15 residues. Germline CDR1 is MNHNS and CDR2 is SASEGT. V gave up 1 base and J gave up 5 bases; unmatched junction bases: 5. The CDR3 bases are TGTGCCAGCAGTGAAGAGGGACAGATTAACAATGAGCAGTTCTTC. This translates into CASSEEGQINNEQFF.

The chain carries TRBV9 and TRBJ2-2; TRBD2 aligns across 9 bases. This CDR3 has 16 residues. From germline, CDR1 is SGDLS and CDR2 YYNGEE. Unmatched junction bases numbered 5, after V lost 0 bases and J lost 5 bases. CDR3 coding DNA: TGTGCCAGCAGCGTAGGCGGGGGGGCCTGGACCGGGGAGCTGTTTTTT. It codes for CASSVGGGAWTGELFF.

The V gene is TRBV7-2, the J gene TRBJ1-1; the D gene is possibly TRBD1 (5 bases). From germline, CDR1 is SGHTA and CDR2 FQGNSA. Trimming removed 2 bases at V and 2 bases at J, with 12 bases between. The CDR3 covers 15 residues. The CDR3 loop reads CASSLSTRDNTEAFF. In DNA form, the CDR3 reads TGTGCCAGCAGCTTATCGACCAGGGATAACACTGAAGCTTTCTTT.

The chain joins TRBV6-5 to TRBJ2-7, with unresolved D. This CDR3 has 14 residues. CDR1 MNHEY and CDR2 SVGAGI come from the germline V gene. Trimming stripped 0 bases from V and 6 bases from J, with 12 bases between. CDR3 sequence reads: CASSYSGTDREQYF. CDR3 bases: TGTGCCAGCAGTTACTCGGGTACAGACCGCGAGCAGTACTTC.

The chain has TRBV3-1 (or the pseudogene TRBV3-2) and TRBJ2-7; D gene uncertain. V shed 1 base and J shed 6 bases, with 7 bases lying between them. CDR3 size: 12 residues. CDR1 and CDR2 (germline): LGHDT, YNNKEL (reference sequence). CDR3 coding DNA: TGTGCCAGCAGCCAAGGAAGCCTCGAGCAGTACTTC. This codes for CASSQGSLEQYF.

This chain links TRBV28 with TRBJ1-5; TRBD1 agrees at 12 bases. This CDR3 is 17 amino acids long. The germline V gene has CDR1 MDHEN and CDR2 SYDVKM. Trimming cost V 4 bases and J 6 bases; bases outside gene matches: 10. The CDR3 DNA reads as TGTGCCAGCAGTTGGCGTCCCGGGACAGGGGGCGGTCAGCCCCAGCATTTT. Protein product: CASSWRPGTGGGQPQHF.

This clone turned up a few times. CDR3 DNA sequence: TGCGCCAGCAGCCCTTACAGGGCCACAACTAATGAAAAACTGTTTTTT. Amino acids: CASSPYRATTNEKLFF. The chain couples TRBV5-1 to TRBJ1-4; a weak D match, TRBD1 (6 bases). Germline V lookup: CDR1 SGHRS, CDR2 YFSETQ. CDR3 size: 16 residues. The germline V and J ends were trimmed by 4 bases and 0 bases, with 13 bases remaining between them.

This chain connects TRBV3-1 (or the pseudogene TRBV3-2) to TRBJ2-7, with TRBD2 as a possible D gene (5 bases). Per the germline V gene, CDR1 is LGHDT and CDR2 is YNNKEL (reference sequence). The CDR3 contains 15 residues. The V end was cut by 5 bases, the J end by 2 bases, with 16 bases between. The CDR3 is CASSGGSSLAYEQYF. The CDR3 DNA reads as TGTGCCAGCAGCGGCGGGTCATCCCTCGCCTACGAGCAGTACTTC.

The gene calls are TRBV27 and TRBJ2-5; the match to TRBD2 covers 13 bases. V trimming: 5 bases; J trimming: 3 bases; junction bases outside the gene matches: 18. Germline V lookup: CDR1 MNHEY, CDR2 SMNVEV (reference sequence). This CDR3 is 20 amino acids long. The CDR3 DNA reads TGTGCCAGCAGTGTGGAGACTAGCGGGAGGTCTACCCCCTGGAAAGAGACCCAGTACTTC. It is translated as CASSVETSGRSTPWKETQYF.

This chain connects TRBV7-9 to TRBJ1-6, with 10 bases identical to TRBD1. The CDR3 runs to 16 residues. V shed 4 bases, J shed 8 bases, and the junction held 8 bases outside the gene matches. Per germline, CDR1 SEHNR and CDR2 FQNEAQ (reference sequence). CDR3 DNA sequence: TGTGCCAGCAGCTGGGGGACAGGGGTACGGGATTCACCCCTCCACTTT. Translation gives CASSWGTGVRDSPLHF. Looking up the rest from reference TRBV7-9 and TRBJ1-6 gives the full variable domain: DTGVSQNPRHKITKRGQNVTFRCDPISEHNRLYWYRQTLGQGPEFLTYFQNEAQLEKSRLLSDRFSAERPKGSFSTLEIQRTEQGDSAMYLCASSWGTGVRDSPLHFGNGTRLTVT.